This TCR beta chain was found in a study of CD8 T cells in Susac syndrome. When the RNA was reverse transcribed, random hexamers were used with an input of about 0.5 to 1 ug. TCRdb re-called the immunoSEQ multiplex PCR reads with MiXCR, one entry per CDR3 protein. The table has nearly 200,000 distinct CDR3 sequences, 90% to 95% seen once. Per the germline V gene, CDR1 is LGHDT and CDR2 is YNNKEL (reference sequence). The CDR3 loop spans 14 amino acids. Trimming removed 4 bases at V and 6 bases at J, with 16 bases between. This clonotype was obtained from a human donor with multiple sclerosis. The specimen was CD4+ T cells from PBMCs. The V gene is TRBV3-1, the J gene TRBJ2-7; the D is unclear. CDR3 sequence reads: CASSPRRVVGEQYF. The CDR3 DNA reads as TGTGCCAGCAGCCCAAGAAGGGTAGTCGGCGAGCAGTACTTC.